The entry below gives a single TCR beta chain sequence along with its context. The data are from a study of patients and donors after allogeneic stem cell transplantation. Germline V lookup: CDR1 DFQATT, CDR2 SNEGSKA (reference sequence). This CDR3 comprises 14 residues. Trimming took 6 bases from V and 6 from J; bases not matched to a gene: 13. TCRdb redid the calling of the RT-PCR reads with MiXCR, one entry per CDR3 protein. Altogether approximately 1,900 distinct CDR3 sequences are present, approximately 15% being singletons, with the ten largest covering over 9.5%. The J gene is TRBJ2-7, the V gene TRBV20-1, with 8 positions matching TRBD1. Sequencing input: blood, either unsorted or a sorted T cell fraction (not recorded which). This TCR was recovered from a human donor who was either an allogeneic HSCT recipient or a stem cell or donor lymphocyte infusion donor (not recorded which). It is not recorded whose cells these are; they may come from a transplant donor. The CDR3 nucleotides are TGCAGTGCAACCACTACAGGGGGTGCCGCCGAGCAGTACTTC. Protein product: CSATTTGGAAEQYF.